These 4 T cell receptor beta chains share one sample of origin, sequenced in a study of T cell responses to AZD1222 COVID-19 vaccine. Sequenced by immunoSEQ multiplex PCR; TCRdb stores in-frame clones only, minus some. This table holds roughly 150,000 clones, under 95% found once. The source material was peripheral blood, sampled 28 days after the second AZD1222 dose. These receptors were obtained from an adult who received the AZD1222 COVID-19 vaccine.

The DNA for the CDR3 is TGTGCCAGCAGTGGTACAGGGGGATGGTATGGCTACACCTTC. Translating it yields CASSGTGGWYGYTF. The gene calls are TRBV28 and TRBJ1-2, with 8 bases lining up with TRBD1. This CDR3 is 14 amino acids long. Germline assignment: CDR1 MDHEN and CDR2 SYDVKM. The trim removed 5 bases at V and 5 bases at J, leaving 7 bases unmatched.

The chain is built from TRBV30 and TRBJ2-5, with TRBD2 as a possible D gene (5 bases). Germline V gene lookup returns CDR1 GTSNPN and CDR2 SVGIG (reference sequence). V lost 5 bases to trimming and J lost 5 bases, with 21 bases between them. This CDR3 contains 15 residues. The CDR3 sequence: CAWVHPGNTAETQYF. In DNA, the CDR3 is TGTGCCTGGGTCCACCCCGGGAACACTGCGGAGACCCAGTACTTC.

This sequence joins TRBV5-8 and TRBJ1-1; 7 bases match TRBD1. The V and J ends lost 0 bases and 10 bases, in that order; junction bases with no gene match: 6. CDR3 size: 13 residues. CDR1 is SGHTS and CDR2 is YDEGEE in the germline V gene. The CDR3 bases are TGTGCCAGCAGCTTGGAAGGGGGCGCGGGAGCTTTCTTT. The encoded protein is CASSLEGGAGAFF.

This clone was found once. This chain connects TRBV11-2 to TRBJ2-6, with D perhaps TRBD1 or TRBD2 (5 bases each). The germline V gene has CDR1 SGHAT and CDR2 FQNNGV. Trimming removed 5 bases from V and 2 bases from J, with 16 bases in between. CDR3 length: 17 amino acids. The CDR3 loop reads CASSVVGGRAGANVLTF. CDR3 nucleotide sequence: TGTGCCAGCAGCGTAGTCGGAGGCAGGGCTGGGGCCAACGTCCTGACTTTC.